These 9 T cell receptor beta chains originate from one sample sequenced in a study of T cells in narcolepsy. Assay used: immunoSEQ multiplex PCR; TCRdb lists only in-frame clones, some missing. Of around 13,000 clones in the sample, approximately 91% are singletons; the top ten hold approximately 1.8%. The sample was CD45RA- memory CD4+ T cells from PBMCs. The receptors derive from a human donor with narcolepsy.

The gene calls are TRBV14 and TRBJ1-4; maybe TRBD1 (6 bases). The CDR3 has 16 residues. V dropped 2 bases and J dropped 0 bases, with 10 bases sitting between them. Germline CDR1 SGHDN, CDR2 FVKESK. The CDR3 region is CASSQPTGSTNEKLFF. CDR3 bases: TGTGCCAGCAGCCAACCAACAGGGTCAACTAATGAAAAACTGTTTTTT.

This rearrangement joins TRBV7-2 to TRBJ2-7; D is uncertain. Germline assignment: CDR1 SGHTA and CDR2 FQGNSA. This CDR3 has 11 residues. Trimming removed 5 bases from V and 5 bases from J, with 7 bases in between. CDR3 amino acids: CASSPLDEQYF. The CDR3 DNA reads as TGTGCCAGCAGCCCTCTCGACGAGCAGTACTTC.

This rearrangement joins TRBV6-1 to TRBJ1-2, with 7 positions matching TRBD1. V lost 0 bases and J lost 4; bases outside the gene matches: 2. CDR3 length: 14 amino acids. Germline CDR1 reads MNHNS; CDR2 reads SASEGT. CDR3 DNA: TGTGCCAGCAGTGAAGCGCAGGGGGTCTATGGCTACACCTTC. Protein: CASSEAQGVYGYTF.

The chain couples TRBV7-2 to TRBJ2-2, with D perhaps TRBD2 (6 bases). The CDR3 loop spans 16 amino acids. V was pared by 1 base and J by 0 bases, with 9 bases between. The germline CDR1 and CDR2 sequences are SGHTA and FQGNSA. The CDR3 loop is CASSLGVAANTGELFF. CDR3 nucleotides: TGTGCCAGCAGCTTAGGGGTAGCGGCGAACACCGGGGAGCTGTTTTTT.

The gene calls are TRBV6-6 and TRBJ2-1, with a tentative D call TRBD1 (6 bases). The germline gives CDR1 MNHNY, CDR2 SVGAGI (reference sequence). V lost 6 bases and J lost 2, with 14 bases in between. This CDR3 spans 15 amino acids. This chain's CDR3 is CASSETGSPYNEQFF. The CDR3, as DNA: TGTGCCAGCAGCGAAACAGGGAGCCCCTACAATGAGCAGTTCTTC.

This clone was seen only a few times. The chain couples TRBV30 to TRBJ2-1; D is unresolved. The CDR3 loop spans 12 amino acids. CDR1 is GTSNPN and CDR2 is SVGIG in the germline V gene (reference sequence). The germline V and J ends were trimmed by 3 bases and 3 bases, with 6 bases remaining between them. CDR3 nucleotide sequence: TGTGCCTGGAGGTTCGGCTACAATGAGCAGTTCTTC. Translating it yields CAWRFGYNEQFF.

This clone showed up just once. The rearrangement uses TRBV6-1 and TRBJ2-2, with 11 positions matching TRBD2. Germline V CDR1 and CDR2: MNHNS, SASEGT. V lost 4 bases to trimming and J lost 3 bases; unmatched junction nucleotides: 10. The CDR3 consists of 18 residues. CDR3 nucleotides: TGTGCCAGCAGTGTCATTGGTAGCGGGAGGGGGGACACCGGGGAGCTGTTTTTT. Translation gives CASSVIGSGRGDTGELFF.

V usage is TRBV9 and J usage is TRBJ2-3; TRBD2 matches at 8 bases. This CDR3 is 16 amino acids long. Trimming removed 5 bases from V and 4 bases from J; junction bases left unmatched: 12. CDR1 and CDR2 (germline): SGDLS, YYNGEE. The CDR3 sequence is CASRRLTGGSADTQYF. CDR3 nucleotide sequence: TGTGCCAGCAGACGACTGACGGGAGGGTCGGCAGATACGCAGTATTTT.

V usage is TRBV6-1 and J usage is TRBJ2-2, with 7 positions matching TRBD1. J lost 8 bases, V lost 2 bases, and 8 bases had no gene match. This CDR3 spans 15 amino acids. Germline V gene data show CDR1 as MNHNS and CDR2 as SASEGT. The CDR3 DNA is TGTGCCAGCAGTGAAATGTACAGGGGCGGAGGGGAGCTGTTTTTT. Translation: CASSEMYRGGGELFF.